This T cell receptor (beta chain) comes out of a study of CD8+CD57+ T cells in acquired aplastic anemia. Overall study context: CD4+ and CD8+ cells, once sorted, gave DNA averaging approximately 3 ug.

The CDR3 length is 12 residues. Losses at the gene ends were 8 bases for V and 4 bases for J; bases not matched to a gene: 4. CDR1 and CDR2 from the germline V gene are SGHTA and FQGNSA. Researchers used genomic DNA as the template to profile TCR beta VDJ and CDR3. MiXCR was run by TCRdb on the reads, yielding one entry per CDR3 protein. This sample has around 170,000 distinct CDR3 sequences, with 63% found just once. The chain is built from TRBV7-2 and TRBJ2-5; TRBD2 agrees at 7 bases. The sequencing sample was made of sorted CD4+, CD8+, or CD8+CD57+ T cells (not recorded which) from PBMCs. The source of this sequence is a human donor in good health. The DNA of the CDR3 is TGTGCCAGCTCCGGCGGGAGAGAGACCCAGTACTTC. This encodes CASSGGRETQYF.